These 3 T cell receptor beta chains were all obtained from the same sample, sequenced in a study of OX40 agonist ivuxolimab in advanced cancers. The assay was immunoSEQ multiplex PCR, and TCRdb's table has in-frame clones only and misses some. Found here are 55,000 to 65,000 clones, roughly 86% of them singletons; the top ten hold 3.5% to 4%. This specimen consisted of CD4+ or CD8+ T cells sorted from blood, obtained in a trial of the OX40 agonist ivuxolimab. The receptor source for this set is an adult with an advanced solid tumor such as melanoma, head and neck, liver or kidney cancer.

This sequence joins TRBV28 and TRBJ1-6, with no clear D. Germline V gene data show CDR1 as MDHEN and CDR2 as SYDVKM. V lost 5 bases and J 8 bases, leaving 10 bases between the germline ends. CDR3 length: 13 residues. DNA of the CDR3: TGTGCCAGCAGTCCAACCCATGATTCACCCCTCCACTTT. It yields the protein CASSPTHDSPLHF.

A single count supports this clone. V gene TRBV11-3 combines with J gene TRBJ2-7; possible D gene TRBD2, 6 bases. Between the trimmed V and J ends, which lost 0 bases and 0 bases, there was a span of 9 bases. Germline V gives CDR1 SGHNT, CDR2 YENEEA. CDR3 length: 15 amino acids. CDR3 nucleotides: TGTGCCAGCAGCTTAGAAGGGAGGCTCTCCTACGAGCAGTACTTC. Protein product: CASSLEGRLSYEQYF.

Here the CDR3 reads CASSDSPSTDTQYF. For the CDR3, the DNA is TGTGCCAGCAGCGACAGTCCGAGCACAGATACGCAGTATTTT. The rearrangement joins TRBV5-4 to TRBJ2-3; maybe TRBD1 (5 bases). Deletions cut 4 bases from V and 0 bases from J, with 9 bases between. Germline assignment: CDR1 SGHNT and CDR2 YYREEE (reference sequence). The CDR3 is made up of 14 amino acids.